Listed below are T cell receptor beta chains from one sample, sequenced in a study of shared clonotypes between healthy human individuals. This table comes from immunoSEQ multiplex PCR, and its TCRdb copy is limited to in-frame clones, with some not included. This table holds 1.5 million to 2.5 million clones, roughly 95% found once. Sequencing used naive CD8+ T cells sorted from blood. The receptors derive from a man aged 18 to 35 in good health. CDR3s include the opening cysteine and the closing phenylalanine or tryptophan. D genes are given only for firm matches. Size tells how often a clone was seen (once, few, many) or the class of an expanded clone, and some rows leave it out.

len	v_gene	j_gene	abundance	d_gene	CDR3aa	CDR3nt
14	TRBV5-6	TRBJ2-7	NA	NA	CASSFVETEYEQYF	TGTGCCAGCAGCTTCGTGGAGACGGAATACGAGCAGTACTTC
16	TRBV27	TRBJ1-1	few	NA	CASSTRDGQMNTEAFF	TGTGCCAGCAGTACCCGGGACGGACAAATGAACACTGAAGCTTTCTTT
13	TRBV27	TRBJ2-7	NA	NA	CATALDGGYEQYF	TGTGCCACCGCACTGGACGGGGGTTACGAGCAGTACTTC
16	TRBV7-2	TRBJ1-2	NA	NA	CASSSAGRPTNYGYTF	TGTGCCAGCAGCTCTGCAGGGCGACCTACTAACTATGGCTACACCTTC
16	TRBV28	TRBJ2-1	NA	TRBD2	CASSQTGGSSYNEQFF	TGTGCCAGCAGTCAAACGGGGGGGAGCTCCTACAATGAGCAGTTCTTC
14	TRBV30	TRBJ1-3	NA	NA	CAWSVREGGNTIYF	TGTGCCTGGAGTGTTAGGGAGGGAGGAAACACCATATATTTT
15	TRBV4-1	TRBJ1-6	few	NA	CASSHSTDWGSPLHF	TGCGCCAGCAGCCATTCGACAGACTGGGGTTCACCCCTCCACTTT
12	TRBV7-9	TRBJ2-1	NA	NA	CASSPSYNEQFF	TGTGCCAGCAGCCCTTCCTACAATGAGCAGTTCTTC
16	TRBV4-1	TRBJ1-5	NA	TRBD1	CASSQEDRGASQPQHF	TGCGCCAGCAGCCAAGAGGACAGGGGAGCAAGTCAGCCCCAGCATTTT
17	TRBV2	TRBJ2-3	NA	NA	CASTWAYGGPGTDTQYF	TGTGCCAGCACTTGGGCGTACGGGGGGCCAGGCACAGATACGCAGTATTTT
14	TRBV10-2	TRBJ2-2	NA	TRBD2	CASDLAGGTGELFF	TGCGCCAGCGATCTAGCGGGAGGCACCGGGGAGCTGTTTTTT
13	TRBV7-2	TRBJ1-1	NA	NA	CASRSYMNTEAFF	TGTGCCAGCAGATCCTACATGAACACTGAAGCTTTCTTT
14	TRBV29-1	TRBJ2-7	NA	NA	CSVTGTWKSYEQYF	TGCAGCGTTACCGGGACATGGAAATCCTACGAGCAGTACTTC
16	TRBV7-9	TRBJ2-5	NA	TRBD2	CASSSLIGLAGETQYF	TGTGCCAGCAGCTCCCTAATAGGACTAGCGGGAGAGACCCAGTACTTC
17	TRBV4-2	TRBJ2-3	NA	NA	CASSQDGISGDTDTQYF	TGTGCCAGCAGCCAAGACGGGATTAGCGGAGACACAGATACGCAGTATTTT
14	TRBV7-9	TRBJ1-2	NA	TRBD1	CASSSPGQGEGYTF	TGTGCCAGCAGCTCGCCGGGACAGGGGGAAGGCTACACCTTC
14	TRBV27	TRBJ2-7	NA	TRBD1	CASSSRGYTYEQYF	TGTGCCAGCAGTTCCAGGGGGTATACCTACGAGCAGTACTTC
16	TRBV27	TRBJ1-6	once	TRBD1	CASSPTGFALNSPLHF	TGTGCCAGCAGTCCGACAGGGTTCGCCTTGAATTCACCCCTCCACTTT
14	TRBV5-1	TRBJ2-7	NA	TRBD1	CASSWTGAFYEQYF	TGCGCCAGCAGCTGGACAGGGGCCTTCTACGAGCAGTACTTC
15	TRBV5-4	TRBJ2-5	NA	TRBD1	CASSGPGTGFETQYF	TGTGCCAGCAGCGGCCCCGGGACAGGTTTCGAGACCCAGTACTTC
14	TRBV4-1	TRBJ2-5	NA	NA	CASSQRGGEETQYF	TGCGCCAGCAGCCAAAGGGGGGGGGAGGAGACCCAGTACTTC
12	TRBV5-1	TRBJ2-7	few	NA	CASSTTGSEQYF	TGCGCCAGCAGCACAACAGGGAGCGAGCAGTACTTC
17	TRBV29-1	TRBJ2-1	once	TRBD2	CSVAGVETSEGHNEQFF	TGCAGCGTTGCAGGGGTGGAGACTAGCGAAGGGCACAATGAGCAGTTCTTC
16	TRBV4-3	TRBJ2-1	NA	TRBD2	CASSHIAGSSYNEQFF	TGCGCCAGCAGCCATATAGCGGGGAGCTCCTACAATGAGCAGTTCTTC
18	TRBV11-3	TRBJ2-1	NA	NA	CASSLGAFGDLSYNEQFF	TGTGCCAGCAGCTTAGGGGCTTTCGGGGACCTCTCCTACAATGAGCAGTTCTTC
15	TRBV5-1	TRBJ2-3	NA	NA	CASSFRGTSTDTQYF	TGCGCCAGCAGCTTTCGGGGTACTAGCACAGATACGCAGTATTTT
18	TRBV11-2	TRBJ2-1	NA	TRBD2	CASSLDTQASGYNNEQFF	TGTGCCAGCAGCTTAGATACCCAGGCTAGCGGGTACAACAATGAGCAGTTCTTC
17	TRBV4-3	TRBJ2-3	once	NA	CASSQAGSGSGTDTQYF	TGCGCCAGCAGCCAAGCAGGAAGTGGGAGCGGCACAGATACGCAGTATTTT
14	TRBV13	TRBJ2-7	NA	NA	CASTLEANSYEQYF	TGTGCCAGCACCCTAGAGGCCAACTCCTACGAGCAGTACTTC
16	TRBV7-8	TRBJ2-1	once	TRBD2	CASSRGREGIYNEQFF	TGTGCCAGCAGCCGGGGGCGGGAGGGCATATACAATGAGCAGTTCTTC
17	TRBV11-2	TRBJ2-3	NA	TRBD1	CASSSPETGVRTDTQYF	TGTGCCAGCAGCTCACCTGAGACAGGGGTTCGCACAGATACGCAGTATTTT